This T cell receptor beta chain was sequenced for a study of T cell repertoires in cytomegalovirus infection. Study-wide background: Public TCR beta signatures provided an indication of both CMV infection and a matching HLA type. The study, taken as a whole, reports: Clonotype analysis showed dominance of the ex vivo response by HLA-C-restricted CMV-specific TCR beta clonotypes. Individuals carrying CMV plus the relevant HLA were identified by cumulative frequency of public TCR beta families.

In its sample, this clonotype was seen many times. As yet, its antigen is unknown. One entry per CDR3 protein, called by TCRdb with MiXCR from the reads. The top ten clones hold 8% of a sample with roughly 600,000 distinct CDR3 sequences, about 24% of them seen once. Sequencing was performed on CD8+ T cells from PBMCs. This sequence was found in a human donor in good health (CMV status not recorded). Some clones in this sample may be carry-over from other donors' samples.

For the CDR3, the DNA is TGTGCCAGCAGTTTCGGAAGGCACGAGCAGTACTTC. Translated, it gives CASSFGRHEQYF. J is TRBJ2-7 and V is TRBV12-3 or TRBV12-4; no clear D. The CDR3 is made up of 12 amino acids. Trimming took 3 bases from V and 5 from J, leaving 8 bases between them.